The 26 T cell receptor beta chains in this list originate from one sample, sequenced in a study of PD-L1 blockade in urothelial cancer. Sequenced by immunoSEQ multiplex PCR; TCRdb stores in-frame clones only, minus some. Of 50,000 to 60,000 clones listed, around 90% were seen once; the top ten hold less than 3%. As for time point: peripheral blood 6 weeks after treatment start. The specimen comprised PBMCs, sampled around atezolizumab (anti-PD-L1) treatment. These receptors came from a man between 60 and 70 years old with urothelial cancer.

The chain is built from TRBV7-7 and TRBJ2-7; D perhaps matches TRBD2 (6 bases). V was pared by 5 bases and J by 1 base, with 12 bases between. Germline V lookup: CDR1 SSHAT, CDR2 FNYEAQ (reference sequence). The CDR3 covers 14 residues. The CDR3: CASSPRTNSYEQYF. The DNA of the CDR3 is TGTGCCAGCAGCCCGCGGACTAATTCCTACGAGCAGTACTTC.

This clone was observed once. This chain links TRBV2 with TRBJ1-6; no firm D call. The germline V and J ends were trimmed by 3 bases and 9 bases, with 9 bases remaining between them. Germline V gives CDR1 SNHLY, CDR2 FYNNEI. This CDR3 region has 13 residues. Written as DNA, the CDR3 is TGTGCCAGCAGTGACACAGCAGTTTCACCCCTCCACTTT. Translated: CASSDTAVSPLHF.

CDR3 sequence reads: CASSQGQGVGELFF. DNA of the CDR3: TGTGCCAGCTCACAAGGACAGGGGGTCGGGGAGCTGTTTTTT. V is TRBV18 and J is TRBJ2-2, with 10 positions matching TRBD1. The CDR3 is made up of 14 amino acids. Trimming removed 4 bases from V and 7 bases from J; junction bases left unmatched: 3. Looked up from germline, CDR1 is KGHSH and CDR2 is LQKENI. Full variable domain (rest looked up from reference TRBV18 and TRBJ2-2): NAGVMQNPRHLVRRRGQEARLRCSPMKGHSHVYWYRQLPEEGLKFMVYLQKENIIDESGMPKERFSAEFPKEGPSILRIQQVVRGDSAAYFCASSQGQGVGELFFGEGSRLTVL.

This chain uses TRBV5-1 with TRBJ1-4; 9 bases match TRBD1. CDR3 length: 14 amino acids. Germline CDR1 is SGHRS and CDR2 is YFSETQ. Trimming at V came to 5 bases and at J to 8 bases, leaving 7 bases not matched to a gene. The DNA of the CDR3 is TGCGCCAGCAGTACCGGGACAGGGCACGAAAAACTGTTTTTT. Its translation: CASSTGTGHEKLFF.

This chain uses TRBV10-2 with TRBJ2-7; 8 bases fit TRBD2. The length of the CDR3 is 15 residues. Trimming removed 4 bases from V and 6 bases from J; junction bases left unmatched: 11. Germline lookup yields CDR1 WSHSY and CDR2 SAAADI. The CDR3 DNA follows: TGCGCCAGCAGTGGGGCTAGCGGGTCTGTTGGCGAGCAGTACTTC. Encoded protein: CASSGASGSVGEQYF.

The V and J genes are TRBV5-6 and TRBJ2-7, with a possible D match to TRBD1 (5 bases). Trimming took off 4 bases at V and 0 bases at J, with 8 bases between the two ends. Germline assignment: CDR1 SGHDT and CDR2 YYEEEE. The CDR3 covers 13 residues. CDR3 amino acids: CASSGADSYEQYF. For the CDR3, the DNA is TGTGCCAGCAGCGGGGCGGACTCCTACGAGCAGTACTTC.

The V call is TRBV6-5, the J call TRBJ2-5; a possible D gene is TRBD1 (5 bases). Germline V lookup: CDR1 MNHEY, CDR2 SVGAGI. The CDR3 has 14 amino acids. With 2 bases removed from V and 5 bases from J, the gap between germline ends came to 12 bases. The CDR3: CASSYAGYGETQYF. The CDR3 DNA sequence: TGTGCCAGCAGTTACGCAGGGTACGGCGAGACCCAGTACTTC.

The chain's CDR3 is CASSQEPRTADTQYF. CDR3 DNA sequence: TGCGCCAGCAGCCAAGAACCCAGAACCGCAGATACGCAGTATTTT. J is TRBJ2-3 and V is TRBV4-3; D gene uncertain. The germline V gene encodes CDR1 LGHNA and CDR2 YSLEER. The CDR3 is 15 residues long. Deletions cut 0 bases from V and 4 bases from J, with 11 bases between.

V usage is TRBV5-1 and J usage is TRBJ2-1; a possible D gene is TRBD2 (6 bases). V lost 0 bases to trimming and J lost 4 bases, with 11 bases between them. There are 15 residues in the CDR3. Germline V CDR1 and CDR2: SGHRS, YFSETQ. The CDR3 nucleotides are TGCGCCAGCAGCTTGGGTCGGGGGTTTTACAATGAGCAGTTCTTC. Its translation is CASSLGRGFYNEQFF.

V and J are TRBV5-1 and TRBJ2-7, with 10 bases that match TRBD1. This CDR3 has 17 residues. J was trimmed by 0 bases and V by 1 base; bases with no gene match: 7. Germline V gene data show CDR1 as SGHRS and CDR2 as YFSETQ. The CDR3 region has the DNA TGCGCCAGCAGCTTGCTTCCCGGGACAGGGGTCTCCTACGAGCAGTACTTC. Amino acid sequence: CASSLLPGTGVSYEQYF.

V gene TRBV13 combines with J gene TRBJ1-1; D not resolved. Germline lookup yields CDR1 PRHDT and CDR2 FYEKMQ (reference sequence). Trimming removed 6 bases at V and 3 bases at J, with 11 bases between. The CDR3 runs to 13 residues. CDR3 DNA: TGTGCCAGCAGTTCCCCTCGGGACACTGAAGCTTTCTTT. Protein: CASSSPRDTEAFF.

The chain carries TRBV30 and TRBJ2-1, with no clear D. The CDR3 is 17 residues long. V was clipped by 0 bases and J by 0 bases, with 15 bases between them. Per germline, CDR1 GTSNPN and CDR2 SVGIG (reference sequence). The CDR3 DNA sequence: TGTGCCTGGAGTGTATCTACGATACAGAGCTCCTACAATGAGCAGTTCTTC. Residues: CAWSVSTIQSSYNEQFF. The full variable domain, its missing parts supplied by reference TRBV30 and TRBJ2-1, is SQTIHQWPATLVQPVGSPLSLECTVEGTSNPNLYWYRQAAGRGLQLLFYSVGIGQISSEVPQNLSASRPQDRQFILSSKKLLLSDSGFYLCAWSVSTIQSSYNEQFFGPGTRLTVL.

The J gene is TRBJ1-5, the V gene TRBV7-9; D gene unclear. Trimming removed 4 bases at V and 5 bases at J, with 6 bases between. The germline V gene has CDR1 SEHNR and CDR2 FQNEAQ (reference sequence). The CDR3 spans 12 residues. CDR3 coding DNA: TGTGCCAGCAGCTCAAATCATCAGCCCCAGCATTTT. It yields the protein CASSSNHQPQHF.

The genes are TRBV29-1 and TRBJ1-2, with a weak D call TRBD1 (5 bases). This CDR3 is built from 14 residues. Germline lookup yields CDR1 SQVTM and CDR2 ANQGSEA. The germline V and J ends were trimmed by 1 base and 5 bases, with 14 bases remaining between them. Here the CDR3 reads CSVEAGGTGYGYTF. CDR3 sequence (DNA): TGCAGCGTTGAAGCTGGGGGGACGGGATATGGCTACACCTTC.

V gene TRBV7-2 combines with J gene TRBJ2-3, with 7 bases aligning to TRBD2. Germline-derived CDR1 and CDR2 are SGHTA and FQGNSA. There are 15 residues in the CDR3. After removal of 1 base from V and 4 bases from J, the junction contained 5 bases not matched to a gene. CDR3 in DNA: TGTGCCAGCAGCTTAGATGGCGGGAGTTCAGATACGCAGTATTTT. Translation gives CASSLDGGSSDTQYF.

This clone was recorded only once. The genes are TRBV6-6 and TRBJ2-1; 7 bases agree with TRBD2. Unmatched junction bases numbered 5, after V lost 5 bases and J lost 1 base. The length of the CDR3 is 15 residues. Germline V gives CDR1 MNHNY, CDR2 SVGAGI (reference sequence). CDR3 residues: CASSPAGNSYNEQFF. CDR3 DNA sequence: TGTGCCAGCAGTCCAGCGGGAAATTCCTACAATGAGCAGTTCTTC.

The V gene is TRBV12-5, the J gene TRBJ1-2; 9 nucleotides align to TRBD1. With V trimmed by 9 bases and J by 4 bases, 6 bases remained unmatched. The CDR3 spans 13 residues. Per germline, CDR1 LGHNT and CDR2 FRNRAP. The CDR3 DNA reads as TGTGCTAGCGACGGACAGGGGTTCTATGGCTACACCTTC. Translating gives CASDGQGFYGYTF. Full variable domain (rest looked up from reference TRBV12-5 and TRBJ1-2): DARVTQTPRHKVTEMGQEVTMRCQPILGHNTVFWYRQTMMQGLELLAYFRNRAPLDDSGMPKDRFSAEMPDATLATLKIQPSEPRDSAVYFCASDGQGFYGYTFGSGTRLTVV.

The J gene is TRBJ2-7, the V gene TRBV19, with TRBD1 identical over 9 bases. V was pared by 5 bases and J by 2 bases, with 7 bases of the junction left unmatched. The CDR3 loop spans 15 amino acids. The V gene's germline CDR1 is LNHDA and CDR2 SQIVND (reference sequence). For the CDR3, the DNA is TGTGCCAGTAGTGCAGGACAGGGGCTTACCTACGAGCAGTACTTC. Translation: CASSAGQGLTYEQYF. Full variable domain (remainder filled in from reference TRBV19 and TRBJ2-7): DGGITQSPKYLFRKEGQNVTLSCEQNLNHDAMYWYRQDPGQGLRLIYYSQIVNDFQKGDIAEGYSVSREKKESFPLTVTSAQKNPTAFYLCASSAGQGLTYEQYFGPGTRLTVT.

This rearrangement joins TRBV14 to TRBJ1-2; 10 bases are a match to TRBD1. The CDR3 runs to 15 residues. Germline V lookup: CDR1 SGHDN, CDR2 FVKESK. After removal of 1 base from V and 8 bases from J, the junction contained 7 bases not matched to a gene. The CDR3 is CASSQAGTGVGGYTF. The CDR3, as DNA: TGTGCCAGCAGCCAAGCCGGGACAGGGGTGGGCGGCTACACCTTC.

There are a few counts of this clone. The rearrangement links TRBV5-1 to TRBJ2-3, with a weak D call TRBD2 (5 bases). CDR3 length equals 16 residues. Germline V lookup: CDR1 SGHRS, CDR2 YFSETQ. Trimming took 5 bases from V and 2 from J, leaving 18 bases between them. CDR3 sequence (DNA): TGCGCCAGCAGACGTACATCGAGGGCCTACACAGATACGCAGTATTTT. Residues: CASRRTSRAYTDTQYF.

The J gene is TRBJ1-1, the V gene TRBV5-6; D unclear. The CDR3 spans 15 residues. V was pared by 2 bases and J by 1 base, with 12 bases between. CDR1 is SGHDT and CDR2 is YYEEEE in the germline V gene. CDR3 amino acids: CASSFRGYGNTEAFF. For the CDR3, the DNA is TGTGCCAGCAGCTTTAGAGGGTACGGGAACACTGAAGCTTTCTTT.

This sequence joins TRBV28 and TRBJ2-7, with a possible D match to TRBD2 (6 bases). Looked up from germline, CDR1 is MDHEN and CDR2 is SYDVKM. This CDR3 is built from 12 residues. Trimming shortened V by 5 bases and J by 7 bases, and 12 bases separated the two germline ends. The CDR3 here is CASSPSGDEQYF. CDR3 DNA sequence: TGTGCCAGCAGTCCGTCGGGAGATGAGCAGTACTTC.

This clone was found a few times. J is TRBJ1-4 and V is TRBV9; 11 bases are shared with TRBD1. V gave up 3 bases and J gave up 6 bases; unmatched junction bases: 4. In germline, CDR1 is SGDLS, CDR2 YYNGEE. There are 15 residues in the CDR3. CDR3 amino acids: CASSEWTGGDEKLFF. CDR3 coding DNA: TGTGCCAGCAGCGAATGGACAGGGGGCGATGAAAAACTGTTTTTT.

This clone was recorded only once. This chain joins TRBV30 and TRBJ1-5; tentatively, D is TRBD1 (5 bases). Germline V lookup: CDR1 GTSNPN, CDR2 SVGIG (reference sequence). Trimming stripped 2 bases from V and 7 bases from J, with 12 bases between. There are 13 residues in the CDR3. The chain's CDR3 is CAWSRGAAQPQHF. The CDR3, as DNA: TGTGCCTGGAGTCGCGGGGCGGCGCAGCCCCAGCATTTT.

The CDR3 region is CASSELGSRGDTQYF. CDR3 nucleotides: TGTGCCAGCAGTGAACTAGGGAGCAGGGGAGATACGCAGTATTTT. The rearrangement uses TRBV25-1 and TRBJ2-3, with D perhaps TRBD1 (6 bases). The CDR3 is 15 residues long. V was shortened by 2 bases and J by 5 bases, with 14 bases between the two germline ends. Germline V CDR1 and CDR2: MGHDK, SYGVNS.

The V call is TRBV6-1, the J call TRBJ1-2; unclear D gene. The CDR3 loop spans 11 amino acids. CDR1 MNHNS and CDR2 SASEGT come from the germline V gene. V lost 6 bases, J lost 9 bases, and 11 bases lay in between. The CDR3 sequence is CASSLHLSYTF. The CDR3 DNA reads as TGTGCCAGCAGCTTACATTTGAGCTACACCTTC.